These 23 T cell receptor beta chains came from one sample sequenced in a study of sequential checkpoint blockade in melanoma. Measured with immunoSEQ multiplex PCR; TCRdb has only the in-frame clones, and not every one. Among about 5,100 clones, approximately 40% were seen once, and the ten largest hold around 8.2%. Sample treatment: randomized to nivolumab then ipilimumab (arm A) or the reverse (arm B). The sample here was tumor tissue (inferred from file names), taken from a patient given nivolumab and ipilimumab in sequence. The receptors stem from a human donor with melanoma.

The chain couples TRBV10-3 to TRBJ2-3; the match to TRBD2 covers 9 bases. With 9 bases clipped from V and 4 bases from J, the junction kept 11 bases outside the gene matches. From germline, CDR1 is ENHRY and CDR2 SYGVKD. The CDR3 sequence is 15 residues long. The CDR3 region is CAIESGRRAADTQYF. The CDR3 DNA follows: TGTGCCATAGAGAGCGGGAGGCGGGCAGCAGATACGCAGTATTTT.

J is TRBJ2-5 and V is TRBV10-3; D tentatively reads TRBD1 or TRBD2 (5 bases each). CDR1 is ENHRY, CDR2 SYGVKD, per germline. V dropped 4 bases and J dropped 5 bases, with 11 bases sitting between them. This CDR3 contains 13 residues. For the CDR3, the DNA is TGTGCCATCAGTGGGGACCGCCGGGAGACCCAGTACTTC. Its translation is CAISGDRRETQYF.

The chain uses TRBV6-8 and TRBJ1-5; D is unresolved. CDR1 is MNHGY and CDR2 is SAAAGT in the germline V gene. CDR3 size: 13 residues. The germline V and J ends were trimmed by 7 bases and 5 bases, with 12 bases remaining between them. The CDR3 DNA reads TGTGCCAGCACCCTCAGTCTCTATCAGCCCCAGCATTTT. Translated: CASTLSLYQPQHF.

A few counts support this clone. V usage is TRBV10-2 and J usage is TRBJ1-1; possibly TRBD1 for D (6 bases). Deletions cut 3 bases from V and 6 bases from J, with 11 bases between. This CDR3 has 13 amino acids. Germline loops: CDR1 WSHSY, CDR2 SAAADI. The CDR3 spells CASSDRGGAEAFF. CDR3 in DNA: TGCGCCAGCAGTGATAGGGGGGGAGCTGAAGCTTTCTTT.

The chain is built from TRBV19 and TRBJ1-2; TRBD1 matches at 7 bases. V lost 5 bases and J lost 3; bases outside the gene matches: 6. The CDR3 runs 14 residues. The germline gives CDR1 LNHDA, CDR2 SQIVND (reference sequence). The CDR3 sequence is CASSGAGGDYGYTF. The DNA for the CDR3 is TGTGCCAGTAGTGGGGCAGGGGGTGACTATGGCTACACCTTC.

This chain uses TRBV6-8 with TRBJ1-1; tentatively, D is TRBD1 (5 bases). The ends were cut back, 5 bases at V and 5 bases at J, with 15 bases in the middle. CDR1 and CDR2 from the germline V gene are MNHGY and SAAAGT. The CDR3 runs 14 residues. As DNA, the CDR3 is TGTGCCAGCAGTGAGCAGGGTGGACGAACTGAAGCTTTCTTT. Its translation: CASSEQGGRTEAFF.

In its sample, this clone is medium-sized. This chain connects TRBV11-3 to TRBJ1-1; D gene unclear. V gave up 5 bases and J gave up 0 bases, with 10 bases separating them. Germline V gene lookup returns CDR1 SGHNT and CDR2 YENEEA. The CDR3 spans 14 residues. CDR3 coding DNA: TGTGCCAGCAGCCCATCTAGAGTGAACACTGAAGCTTTCTTT. Translation: CASSPSRVNTEAFF.

CDR3 region: CASSPSGRDSNQPQHF. CDR3 DNA: TGTGCCAGCAGTCCCTCGGGCAGGGATAGCAATCAGCCCCAGCATTTT. The J gene is TRBJ1-5, the V gene TRBV28, with D possibly being TRBD1 (5 bases). Germline CDR1 reads MDHEN; CDR2 reads SYDVKM. The CDR3 consists of 16 residues. The V gene lost 5 bases and the J gene lost 0 bases, with 14 bases spanning the gap.

The sample holds one count of this clone. DNA for the CDR3: TGTGCCAGTAGTATGAGGTTGACGGAAACTAGCGGGAGGGCCCGGGGCAATGAGCAGTTCTTC. Translation gives CASSMRLTETSGRARGNEQFF. The chain is built from TRBV19 and TRBJ2-1, with 13 positions matching TRBD2. Germline V CDR1 and CDR2: LNHDA, SQIVND (reference sequence). This CDR3 region has 21 residues. The V and J ends lost 3 bases and 6 bases, in that order; junction bases with no gene match: 20. The entire variable domain, with the rest obtained from reference TRBV19 and TRBJ2-1, is as follows: DGGITQSPKYLFRKEGQNVTLSCEQNLNHDAMYWYRQDPGQGLRLIYYSQIVNDFQKGDIAEGYSVSREKKESFPLTVTSAQKNPTAFYLCASSMRLTETSGRARGNEQFFGPGTRLTVL.

The sample holds a few counts of this clone. The J gene is TRBJ2-7, the V gene TRBV4-1; D unresolved. V shed 0 bases and J shed 6 bases, with 9 bases lying between them. Per germline, CDR1 MGHRA and CDR2 YSYEKL. This CDR3 region has 13 residues. This chain's CDR3 is CASSQDWAAEQYF. The CDR3 coding sequence is TGCGCCAGCAGCCAAGACTGGGCGGCCGAGCAGTACTTC.

This clone showed up just a few times. The chain employs TRBV6-8 and TRBJ2-7; 10 nucleotides agree with TRBD1. The germline CDR1 and CDR2 sequences are MNHGY and SAAAGT. This CDR3 has 14 amino acids. Unmatched junction bases numbered 6, after V lost 6 bases and J lost 4 bases. The CDR3 DNA follows: TGTGCCAGCAGCCTCGGGACAGGGGTATACGAGCAGTACTTC. Its translation is CASSLGTGVYEQYF.

This clone turned up a few times. The chain recombines TRBV4-1 with TRBJ2-1; D is unclear. The CDR3 contains 15 residues. The germline V gene encodes CDR1 MGHRA and CDR2 YSYEKL. V dropped 0 bases and J dropped 4 bases, with 10 bases sitting between them. As DNA, the CDR3 is TGCGCCAGCAGCCAAGACGGGTCTAATTACAATGAGCAGTTCTTC. Amino acids: CASSQDGSNYNEQFF.

V gene TRBV10-2 combines with J gene TRBJ1-2; D is ambiguous. Germline V gives CDR1 WSHSY, CDR2 SAAADI. The CDR3 length is 14 residues. V shed 4 bases and J shed 4 bases, with 13 bases lying between them. CDR3 region: CASSGREKSYGYTF. DNA for the CDR3: TGCGCCAGCAGTGGGCGGGAGAAAAGCTATGGCTACACCTTC.

By share of the sample, this clone is large. V is TRBV28 and J is TRBJ1-2; no clear D gene. With 6 bases removed from V and 7 bases from J, the gap between germline ends came to 12 bases. Germline values: CDR1 MDHEN, CDR2 SYDVKM. CDR3 length: 12 residues. CDR3 DNA: TGTGCCAGCAGAGGCCAATCGCCTGGCTACACCTTC. It codes for CASRGQSPGYTF.

By sample fraction, this clone is medium-sized. As DNA, the CDR3 is TGTGCCAGTAGTCCAGCTAACTATGGCTACACCTTC. Its translation: CASSPANYGYTF. The V gene is TRBV19, the J gene TRBJ1-2, with D unclear. Germline V gene lookup returns CDR1 LNHDA and CDR2 SQIVND (reference sequence). V shed 5 bases and J shed 0 bases, with 4 bases lying between them. CDR3 length equals 12 residues.

The chain combines TRBV6-8 with TRBJ2-3; D is possibly TRBD1 (6 bases). Germline-derived CDR1 and CDR2 are MNHGY and SAAAGT. The CDR3 runs to 13 residues. The germline V and J ends were trimmed by 4 bases and 7 bases, with 12 bases remaining between them. CDR3 coding DNA: TGTGCCAGCAGTTCCTCGACAGGCTATACGCAGTATTTT. This codes for CASSSSTGYTQYF.

This clone has only a few counts. This chain joins TRBV10-1 and TRBJ2-1, with 8 bases lining up with TRBD2. The CDR3 is 15 amino acids. Germline values: CDR1 WNHNN, CDR2 SYGVQD (reference sequence). The trim removed 2 bases at V and 7 bases at J, leaving 7 bases unmatched. The CDR3 region is CASSERLASKNEQFF. CDR3 nucleotide sequence: TGCGCCAGCAGTGAGAGACTAGCGTCCAAGAATGAGCAGTTCTTC.

This clone was recorded only once. The genes are TRBV5-1 and TRBJ1-1; TRBD1 is a possible D gene (5 bases). This CDR3 is 15 amino acids long. Trimming pared 2 bases from V and 6 bases from J, leaving 17 bases between. In germline, CDR1 is SGHRS, CDR2 YFSETQ. Here the CDR3 reads CASSLAAVQGAEAFF. The CDR3 nucleotides are TGCGCCAGCAGCTTAGCGGCGGTCCAGGGTGCTGAAGCTTTCTTT. The full variable domain, completed using reference TRBV5-1 and TRBJ1-1, is KAGVTQTPRYLIKTRGQQVTLSCSPISGHRSVSWYQQTPGQGLQFLFEYFSETQRNKGNFPGRFSGRQFSNSRSEMNVSTLELGDSALYLCASSLAAVQGAEAFFGQGTRLTVV.

This clone showed up just once. This sequence joins TRBV29-1 and TRBJ2-7; 7 bases line up with TRBD2. V gave up 5 bases and J gave up 3 bases; unmatched junction bases: 10. Looked up from germline, CDR1 is SQVTM and CDR2 is ANQGSEA. This CDR3 is 14 amino acids long. The CDR3 DNA is TGCAGCGTTAGGGGTCTAGCGGAGGGCTACGAGCAGTACTTC. Encoded protein: CSVRGLAEGYEQYF.

The genes are TRBV18 and TRBJ2-1; TRBD2 is a possible D gene (6 bases). Trimming removed 2 bases from V and 0 bases from J, with 14 bases in between. In germline, CDR1 is KGHSH, CDR2 LQKENI. This CDR3 has 17 amino acids. Written as DNA, the CDR3 is TGTGCCAGCTCACCATACGGACTACTAGGCTCCTACAATGAGCAGTTCTTC. It is translated as CASSPYGLLGSYNEQFF.

This chain joins TRBV19 and TRBJ1-2; D is undetermined. V was shortened by 4 bases and J by 3 bases, with 3 bases between the two germline ends. Germline V gives CDR1 LNHDA, CDR2 SQIVND (reference sequence). This CDR3 region has 11 residues. As DNA, the CDR3 is TGTGCCAGTAGTAAGGACTATGGCTACACCTTC. It encodes CASSKDYGYTF.

A few counts support this clone. This sequence joins TRBV7-5 and TRBJ2-1; TRBD1, the table's D call, lacks a check against the DNA. TRBV7-5 corresponds to a pseudogene. The CDR3 runs to 14 residues. CDR3 nucleotide sequence: TGTGCCAGCAGCTACGGACAGGGCAAGAATGAGCAGTTCTTC. The encoded protein is CASSYGQGKNEQFF.

The gene calls are TRBV14 and TRBJ2-5; either TRBD1 or TRBD2 may fit D (5 bases each). Germline V gene data show CDR1 as SGHDN and CDR2 as FVKESK. V shed 1 base and J shed 5 bases, with 20 bases lying between them. The CDR3 covers 17 residues. Here the CDR3 DNA reads TGTGCCAGCAGCCAAGTGTGGGGGAGTAAGCCGCAGGAGACCCAGTACTTC. Translated, it gives CASSQVWGSKPQETQYF.